This TCR beta chain is drawn from a study of T-cell reconstitution after alpha-beta-depleted transplantation in children. Notes on the study in general: Fresh T-cell production supplied most of the T-cell counts and diversity seen one year after transplant. Some patients showed high day-60 TCRbeta diversity, which derived from surviving recipient T cells and thymic progenitors. Expanded graft clones numbering several hundred reportedly gave rise to alpha-beta T cells about two months after transplant.

V lost 1 base, J lost 3 bases, and 11 bases lay in between. Germline V CDR1 and CDR2: SGHRS, YFSETQ. The CDR3 sequence is 15 residues long. This clonotype was counted many times. Its target is not known. Preparing the TCRbeta library involved the use of unique molecular identifiers. MiXCR was run by TCRdb on the PCR reads, yielding one entry per CDR3 protein. This table holds approximately 400,000 distinct CDR3 sequences, about 17% found once. The clonotype comes from a boy younger than two who had a stem cell transplant for Wiskott-Aldrich syndrome, so the T cells may come from the graft donor. The chain combines TRBV5-1 with TRBJ2-1; D is ambiguous. Sequencing used PBMCs, mostly from graft donor cells, obtained 360 days after TCRalphabeta/CD19-depleted stem cell transplant. CDR3 region: CASSLSAKLYNEQFF. Here the CDR3 DNA reads TGCGCCAGCAGCTTGTCCGCCAAACTCTACAATGAGCAGTTCTTC.